The entry below gives a single T cell receptor (beta chain) sequence along with its context. CDR1 is LNHDA and CDR2 is SQIVND in the germline V gene (reference sequence). Losses at the gene ends were 8 bases for V and 3 bases for J; bases not matched to a gene: 5. This CDR3 spans 13 amino acids. This record comes from a study of OX40 agonist ivuxolimab in advanced cancers. Prior autoimmune disease or systemic immunosuppression barred patients. Libraries were prepared by immunoSEQ multiplex PCR; TCRdb keeps only in-frame clonotypes and omits some of them. The sample records about 27,000 clones, 65% to 90% being singletons.

The TCR comes from an adult with an advanced solid tumor such as melanoma, head and neck, liver or kidney cancer. This sequence joins TRBV19 and TRBJ2-3, with TRBD2 matching 7 bases. The sample here was CD4+ or CD8+ T cells sorted from blood, taken in a trial of the OX40 agonist ivuxolimab. Here the CDR3 reads CASGRARTDTQYF. The CDR3 DNA is TGTGCCAGTGGGAGGGCTCGTACAGATACGCAGTATTTT. Using reference TRBV19 and TRBJ2-3 for the parts outside the CDR3, the full variable domain is DGGITQSPKYLFRKEGQNVTLSCEQNLNHDAMYWYRQDPGQGLRLIYYSQIVNDFQKGDIAEGYSVSREKKESFPLTVTSAQKNPTAFYLCASGRARTDTQYFGPGTRLTVL.